Shown below are 4 T cell receptor beta chains from a single sample sequenced in a study of cytomegalovirus exposure and HLA in healthy donors. In the PCR, 60 Vbeta and 13 Jbeta primers were used. Here immunoSEQ multiplex PCR was the method, and the copy in TCRdb shows in-frame clones only, minus some. The sample has about 83,000 clones; about 71% are singletons. The sequenced material came from PBMCs. The receptors here all came from a man in his 60s in good health and CMV-seronegative.

This clone came up a few times. This chain links TRBV25-1 with TRBJ2-3; TRBD2 matches 7 bases. J lost 4 bases, V lost 7 bases, and 11 bases had no gene match. The germline gives CDR1 MGHDK, CDR2 SYGVNS. The CDR3 extends over 15 amino acids. The CDR3 sequence is CASTRGGGSSDTQYF. The CDR3 DNA sequence: TGTGCCAGCACCCGGGGCGGCGGGAGCTCAGATACGCAGTATTTT.

The genes are TRBV6-1 and TRBJ2-3; 11 bases are a match to TRBD2. The length of the CDR3 is 14 residues. CDR1 is MNHNS, CDR2 SASEGT, per germline. The V segment lost 6 bases and the J segment 6 bases; nucleotides outside the gene matches: 5. The CDR3 coding sequence is TGTGCCAGCAGACTAGCGGGAGAAGCCGATACGCAGTATTTT. This translates into CASRLAGEADTQYF.

The rearrangement joins TRBV6-1 to TRBJ2-3; the match to TRBD2 covers 9 bases. Germline CDR1 MNHNS, CDR2 SASEGT. CDR3 length: 13 residues. With V trimmed by 11 bases and J by 0 bases, 3 bases remained unmatched. The CDR3 DNA is TGTGCCGGTGGACTAGCGAGCACAGATACGCAGTATTTT. This encodes CAGGLASTDTQYF.

This chain uses TRBV9 with TRBJ2-3; 7 bases are a match to TRBD2. CDR3 length equals 15 residues. The trim removed 0 bases at V and 6 bases at J, leaving 7 bases unmatched. Germline CDR1 is SGDLS and CDR2 is YYNGEE. This CDR3 is CASSVAGGLKDTQYF. In nucleotides, the CDR3 is TGTGCCAGCAGCGTAGCGGGGGGACTGAAGGATACGCAGTATTTT.